This T cell receptor (beta chain) was sequenced during a study of blood T cell repertoires in COVID-19. The wider study: The United States, Italy and Spain supplied acute and convalescent COVID-19 samples. Sources were T cells, B-cell-depleted T cells, or PBMCs; the material itself was cDNA or gDNA.

The data were produced by immunoSEQ multiplex PCR, yet TCRdb's version contains in-frame clones alone and is incomplete. The sample includes approximately 150,000 clones, approximately 84% of them seen just once. Between the trimmed V and J ends, which lost 6 bases and 2 bases, there was a span of 11 bases. The CDR3 is 15 residues long. The V gene's germline CDR1 is SNHLY and CDR2 FYNNEI. The sample taken for sequencing was peripheral blood. The V call is TRBV2, the J call TRBJ2-6, with D perhaps TRBD2 (6 bases). The sequence was collected from a woman older than 75 with COVID-19, enrolled during active disease. The CDR3 DNA sequence: TGTGCCAGCAGCACCGGGACTGCTGGGGCCAACGTCCTGACTTTC. The encoded protein is CASSTGTAGANVLTF.